These 23 T cell receptor beta chains originate from one sample sequenced in a study of T cell repertoires in cytomegalovirus infection (dated by TCRdb to about 2019). Their recognized antigens are unknown. Per the publication, the treatment or condition label means: in vitro stimulation with specific CMV peptide epitopes to enrich CMV-specific T cells. Sequencing used an Illumina HiSeq 1500. Clones were called with MiXCR by TCRdb after fastp trimmed the public reads at Q25, and only in-frame beta chains were retained. CDR3 protein duplicates are merged, each entry listing the most common genes and DNA. The table for this sample lists fewer than 950,000 distinct CDR3 sequences; approximately 30% of them were counted only once. Clones ranked in the top ten supply about an eighth of the sample. The sample consisted of cultured CD8+ T cells from PBMCs, taken from culture after CMV antigen stimulation. These receptors came from a human donor in good health (CMV status not recorded). Some clones in this sample may be carry-over from other donors' samples.

The chain combines TRBV19 with TRBJ2-2; perhaps TRBD2 as D (6 bases). V was pared by 6 bases and J by 6 bases, with 17 bases between. This CDR3 has 15 amino acids. Germline V CDR1 and CDR2: LNHDA, SQIVND (reference sequence). The CDR3 DNA follows: TGTGCCAGTAGGGTTCGCGGGGAGAATGCCGGGGAGCTGTTTTTT. This encodes CASRVRGENAGELFF.

This sequence joins TRBV4-1 and TRBJ1-5, with unresolved D. Per the germline V gene, CDR1 is MGHRA and CDR2 is YSYEKL. Trimming stripped 0 bases from V and 3 bases from J, with 9 bases between. The CDR3 runs to 15 residues. CDR3 bases: TGCGCCAGCAGCCAAGAATCCCCCCCCAATCAGCCCCAGCATTTT. Protein product: CASSQESPPNQPQHF.

The rearrangement uses TRBV12-3 or TRBV12-4 and TRBJ2-3, with D perhaps given as TRBD1 or TRBD2 (5 bases each). The CDR3 loop spans 14 amino acids. Deletions cut 4 bases from V and 6 bases from J, with 14 bases between. DNA of the CDR3: TGTGCCAGCAGTTATCCGGGGACCGGGGATACGCAGTATTTT. This encodes CASSYPGTGDTQYF.

This clonotype was counted a few times. The CDR3 nucleotides are TGTGCCATCAGACAGGGCCTGAAAGGGGAAAAACTGTTTTTT. Translated, it gives CAIRQGLKGEKLFF. The chain carries TRBV10-3 and TRBJ1-4; TRBD1 might be the D (6 bases). CDR3 length: 14 residues. V was trimmed by 6 bases and J by 8 bases, leaving 16 bases between them. Germline assignment: CDR1 ENHRY and CDR2 SYGVKD.

This clonotype has a handful of counts. For the CDR3, the DNA is TGTGCCGTCGTAGGACAGCATGAAATCTATGGCTACACCTTC. Encoded protein: CAVVGQHEIYGYTF. The V gene is TRBV6-8, the J gene TRBJ1-2, with D tentatively TRBD1 (6 bases). CDR3 length: 14 residues. Trimming pared 11 bases from V and 4 bases from J, leaving 20 bases between. Germline lookup yields CDR1 MNHGY and CDR2 SAAAGT.

The rearrangement uses TRBV6-6 and TRBJ1-5; D possibly corresponds to TRBD1 (5 bases). Looked up from germline, CDR1 is MNHNY and CDR2 is SVGAGI (reference sequence). The V and J ends lost 2 bases and 4 bases respectively, with 9 bases between them. The CDR3 length is 14 residues. CDR3 amino acids: CASSYRGENQPQHF. Here the CDR3 DNA reads TGTGCCAGCAGTTACAGAGGGGAGAATCAGCCCCAGCATTTT.

The chain carries TRBV12-5 and TRBJ2-3; 7 bases are shared with TRBD2. CDR3 size: 18 residues. V was clipped by 1 base and J by 3 bases; unmatched bases: 13. In germline, CDR1 is LGHNT, CDR2 FRNRAP. The CDR3 coding sequence is TGTGCTAGTGGTTTGGGGACTAGTCATAACCTCCCGACAGATACGCAGTATTTT. Translating it yields CASGLGTSHNLPTDTQYF.

The rearrangement links TRBV4-1 to TRBJ2-3; D uncertain. Trimming took off 1 base at V and 2 bases at J, with 13 bases between the two ends. The CDR3 is made up of 16 amino acids. Germline CDR1 and CDR2: MGHRA and YSYEKL. CDR3 residues: CASSQVGGLNTDTQYF. CDR3 DNA sequence: TGCGCCAGCAGCCAAGTTGGCGGATTAAACACAGATACGCAGTATTTT.

The chain is built from TRBV12-3 or TRBV12-4 and TRBJ2-1, with D tentatively TRBD1 or TRBD2 (5 bases each). The CDR3 totals 15 residues. The V gene lost 6 bases and the J gene lost 9 bases, with 21 bases spanning the gap. CDR3 in amino acids: CASRSPGPEKGEQFF. The DNA for the CDR3 is TGTGCCAGCAGGTCGCCGGGGCCGGAAAAAGGTGAGCAGTTCTTC.

There are many counts of this clonotype. The chain couples TRBV6-5 to TRBJ1-6; maybe TRBD1 (6 bases). The CDR3 is made up of 15 amino acids. CDR1 is MNHEY, CDR2 SVGAGI, per germline. Between the trimmed V and J ends, which lost 0 bases and 7 bases, there was a span of 10 bases. The CDR3 loop reads CASSYSGTGNSPLHF. The CDR3 nucleotides are TGTGCCAGCAGTTACTCGGGAACAGGGAATTCACCCCTCCACTTT.

About this clonotype: A much more abundant neighbour one base away suggests this may be a read error. Because the CDR3 is missing its conserved closing phenylalanine or tryptophan, this is likely a read error. The rearrangement joins TRBV27 to TRBJ1-6; D remains ambiguous. CDR1 is MNHEY, CDR2 SMNVEV, per germline (reference sequence). This CDR3 is built from 15 residues. V lost 2 bases to trimming and J lost 1 base, with 6 bases between them. Here the CDR3 DNA reads TGTGCCAGCAGTTTACTAGGATCCTATAATTCACCCCTCCACTCT. Translating it yields CASSLLGSYNSPLHS.

In regard to this clonotype: Given a much more abundant clone one base away, this may be a read error. The chain carries TRBV7-2 and TRBJ2-2; D is uncertain. This CDR3 region has 15 residues. From germline, CDR1 is SGHTA and CDR2 FQGNSA. The CDR3 region is CAGSLISGNTGELFF. The CDR3 region has the DNA TGTGCCGGCAGCTTAATCTCAGGGAACACCGGGGAGCTGTTTTTT.

This clonotype has a handful of counts. The V and J genes are TRBV6-5 and TRBJ2-1; 7 positions match TRBD2. The trim removed 5 bases at V and 2 bases at J, leaving 6 bases unmatched. The CDR3 consists of 15 residues. Germline values: CDR1 MNHEY, CDR2 SVGAGI. The CDR3 loop reads CASSQPGTTYNEQFF. The DNA of the CDR3 is TGTGCCAGCAGTCAGCCGGGGACTACCTACAATGAGCAGTTCTTC.

V and J are TRBV7-4 and TRBJ2-4; a possible D gene is TRBD2 (8 bases). CDR1 is SGHVT, CDR2 SQSDAQ, per germline. The CDR3 contains 18 residues. Between the trimmed V and J ends, which lost 5 bases and 0 bases, there was a span of 20 bases. CDR3 protein: CASSHPGGTEIAKNIQYF. CDR3 DNA sequence: TGTGCCAGCAGCCACCCGGGGGGGACAGAAATAGCCAAAAACATTCAGTACTTC.

This clonotype was counted only a few times. This chain joins TRBV19 and TRBJ2-1; D tentatively fits TRBD1 or TRBD2 (5 bases each). Looked up from germline, CDR1 is LNHDA and CDR2 is SQIVND (reference sequence). The V gene lost 4 bases and the J gene lost 1 base, with 14 bases spanning the gap. The CDR3 runs 16 residues. The CDR3 loop is CASSNSGRESYNEQFF. The CDR3, as DNA: TGTGCCAGTAGTAATTCGGGCAGGGAGTCCTACAATGAGCAGTTCTTC.

The gene calls are TRBV6-5 and TRBJ1-1; TRBD1 aligns across 7 bases. The germline CDR1 and CDR2 sequences are MNHEY and SVGAGI. The CDR3 is 15 residues long. With V trimmed by 5 bases and J by 5 bases, 11 bases remained unmatched. The CDR3 DNA reads TGTGCCAGCAGTCAACTACAGGGGAAGAGAACTGAAGCTTTCTTT. The encoded protein is CASSQLQGKRTEAFF.

The chain recombines TRBV29-1 with TRBJ2-2, with 7 bases identical to TRBD2. With 4 bases clipped from V and 4 bases from J, the junction kept 3 bases outside the gene matches. Germline V CDR1 and CDR2: SQVTM, ANQGSEA. The CDR3 runs 13 residues. In nucleotides, the CDR3 is TGCAGCGTTGGCGGGGGAGGCACCGGGGAGCTGTTTTTT. Translating gives CSVGGGGTGELFF.

Ten or more counts support this clonotype. J is TRBJ2-3 and V is TRBV24-1; 8 positions agree with TRBD1. The CDR3 is 17 residues long. V lost 2 bases and J lost 5; bases outside the gene matches: 11. CDR1 and CDR2 (germline): KGHDR, SFDVKD. CDR3 DNA: TGTGCCACCAGTGATTCGTTCGGGGACAGGACTGTAGATACGCAGTATTTT. This translates into CATSDSFGDRTVDTQYF.

The sample holds many counts of this clonotype. The V call is TRBV7-6, the J call TRBJ2-1; a weak D match, TRBD2 (5 bases). V gave up 3 bases and J gave up 7 bases, with 19 bases separating them. CDR1 and CDR2 (germline): SGHVS, FNYEAQ. The CDR3 runs 16 residues. CDR3 sequence: CASSFFGLASGNEQFF. CDR3 DNA sequence: TGTGCCAGCAGCTTCTTCGGACTGGCTAGTGGTAATGAGCAGTTCTTC. Full variable domain (remainder filled in from reference TRBV7-6 and TRBJ2-1): GAGVSQSPRYKVTKRGQDVALRCDPISGHVSLYWYRQALGQGPEFLTYFNYEAQQDKSGLPNDRFSAERPEGSISTLTIQRTEQRDSAMYRCASSFFGLASGNEQFFGPGTRLTVL.

V and J are TRBV12-3 or TRBV12-4 and TRBJ1-4; no clear D. V lost 6 bases and J 8 bases, leaving 19 bases between the germline ends. There are 15 residues in the CDR3. In DNA, the CDR3 is TGTGCCAGCAGGCCAGCCTCGGACGCCCAAGAAAAACTGTTTTTT. Translation: CASRPASDAQEKLFF.

This clonotype was seen only a few times. The V and J genes are TRBV6-6 and TRBJ2-1; D perhaps matches TRBD2 (5 bases). CDR1 and CDR2 from the germline V gene are MNHNY and SVGAGI (reference sequence). The CDR3 has 16 residues. The ends were cut back, 6 bases at V and 3 bases at J, with 18 bases in the middle. The CDR3 region has the DNA TGTGCCAGCAGCCCCTACACCCTCCGGGACTACAATGAGCAGTTCTTC. This sequence encodes CASSPYTLRDYNEQFF.

This clonotype was seen more than once but under ten times. This chain uses TRBV19 with TRBJ2-7, with D hard to call. V lost 0 bases to trimming and J lost 0 bases, with 9 bases between them. The CDR3 is 15 amino acids. CDR1 is LNHDA and CDR2 is SQIVND in the germline V gene (reference sequence). The CDR3 nucleotides read TGTGCCAGTAGTATAGATCTACTCGCCTCCTACGAGCAGTACTTC. This sequence encodes CASSIDLLASYEQYF. Based on the CDR3 plus reference TRBV19 and TRBJ2-7, the full variable domain is DGGITQSPKYLFRKEGQNVTLSCEQNLNHDAMYWYRQDPGQGLRLIYYSQIVNDFQKGDIAEGYSVSREKKESFPLTVTSAQKNPTAFYLCASSIDLLASYEQYFGPGTRLTVT.

V and J are TRBV9 and TRBJ1-6; no reliable D call. The CDR3 runs 16 residues. The V gene lost 4 bases and the J gene lost 0 bases, with 11 bases spanning the gap. Germline V gives CDR1 SGDLS, CDR2 YYNGEE. This chain's CDR3 is CASSPAKSSYNSPLHF. The CDR3 DNA sequence: TGTGCCAGCAGCCCCGCAAAGAGCTCCTATAATTCACCCCTCCACTTT. The whole variable domain, filled in from reference TRBV9 and TRBJ1-6, reads DSGVTQTPKHLITATGQRVTLRCSPRSGDLSVYWYQQSLDQGLQFLIQYYNGEERAKGNILERFSAQQFPDLHSELNLSSLELGDSALYFCASSPAKSSYNSPLHFGNGTRLTVT.